The 18 T cell receptor beta chains below come from one sample, sequenced in a study of T cells expressing NK-cell markers. TCRdb reprocessed the 5' RACE reads; each CDR3 protein has one entry and no DNA is given. The sample has a few hundred thousand distinct CDR3 sequences. The sequenced sample was blood T cells: a sorted CD56 or NKG2C T cell subset, CD4+ or CD8+ T cells, or bulk PBMC T cells (not recorded which). All receptors come from a man aged 18 to 69 in good health.

The gene calls are TRBV11-2 and TRBJ2-5; TCRdb's D call, TRBD2, is unchecked because there is no DNA. Germline V CDR1 and CDR2: SGHAT, FQNNGV. This CDR3 comprises 18 residues. This CDR3 reads CASSLELGLAGGRETQYF.

The chain couples TRBV6-6 to TRBJ1-1; TCRdb proposes TRBD1, but this gene call is untestable without DNA. The germline CDR1 and CDR2 sequences are MNHNY and SVGAGI (reference sequence). This CDR3 comprises 12 residues. The CDR3 sequence: CASNQGTTEAFF.

CDR3 amino acids: CASSEARVASYNEQFF. The V gene is TRBV6-1, the J gene TRBJ2-1. CDR3 length: 16 amino acids. The germline CDR1 and CDR2 sequences are MNHNS and SASEGT.

V and J are TRBV2 and TRBJ1-2; the D gene TCRdb calls, TRBD1, cannot be checked with no DNA. The CDR3 has 14 amino acids. In germline, CDR1 is SNHLY, CDR2 FYNNEI. CDR3: CASSEGHSNYGYTF.

This sequence joins TRBV6-1 and TRBJ1-5. The V gene's germline CDR1 is MNHNS and CDR2 SASEGT. There are 15 residues in the CDR3. The CDR3 protein is CASSLAAVPVQPQHF.

The chain has TRBV20-1 and TRBJ2-5; the TCRdb call, TRBD1, lacks DNA for checking. The germline V gene has CDR1 DFQATT and CDR2 SNEGSKA (reference sequence). This CDR3 is 15 amino acids long. The CDR3 sequence is CSASLWRGQQETQYF.

The rearrangement joins TRBV20-1 to TRBJ2-3; the D gene TCRdb calls, TRBD2, cannot be checked with no DNA. Germline CDR1 is DFQATT and CDR2 is SNEGSKA (reference sequence). CDR3 length equals 17 residues. The chain's CDR3 is CSARGRISSGGTDTQYF.

This chain uses TRBV24-1 with TRBJ2-5; the D call from TCRdb, TRBD1, cannot be confirmed without DNA. Germline CDR1 reads KGHDR; CDR2 reads SFDVKD. The CDR3 sequence is 15 residues long. CDR3 amino acids: CATSAPIGGAETQYF.

The V and J genes are TRBV2 and TRBJ2-3. The CDR3 consists of 13 residues. Germline V gene lookup returns CDR1 SNHLY and CDR2 FYNNEI. CDR3 sequence reads: CASRQNKPDTQYF.

The V gene is TRBV5-1, the J gene TRBJ2-1; TCRdb proposes TRBD1, but this gene call is untestable without DNA. The germline V gene has CDR1 SGHRS and CDR2 YFSETQ. The CDR3 covers 14 residues. The CDR3 protein is CASSGGGIYNEQFF.

V gene TRBV19 combines with J gene TRBJ2-7; the TRBD1 assignment by TCRdb is unverifiable without DNA. Germline V gene sequence: CDR1 LNHDA, CDR2 SQIVND (reference sequence). The CDR3 runs 15 residues. The CDR3 protein is CASSIEWDVSYEQYF.

This rearrangement joins TRBV7-8 to TRBJ2-5; TCRdb selects TRBD1, and the lack of DNA leaves this call unchecked. CDR3 length: 17 residues. Germline assignment: CDR1 SGHVS and CDR2 FQNEAQ. CDR3: CASSLTSWGTLQETQYF.

The chain is built from TRBV7-9 and TRBJ1-2; TCRdb proposes TRBD1, but this gene call is untestable without DNA. Germline values: CDR1 SEHNR, CDR2 FQNEAQ (reference sequence). The CDR3 totals 15 residues. The CDR3 loop is CASSSPPGQMSGYTF. Complete variable domain (other parts from reference TRBV7-9 and TRBJ1-2): DTGVSQNPRHKITKRGQNVTFRCDPISEHNRLYWYRQTLGQGPEFLTYFQNEAQLEKSRLLSDRFSAERPKGSFSTLEIQRTEQGDSAMYLCASSSPPGQMSGYTFGSGTRLTVV.

The V call is TRBV5-1, the J call TRBJ2-7; with no DNA, the TCRdb D assignment of TRBD2 cannot be verified. Germline assignment: CDR1 SGHRS and CDR2 YFSETQ. This CDR3 has 14 amino acids. The CDR3 here is CASSSGTSVNEQYF.

The V and J genes are TRBV2 and TRBJ2-7. The CDR3 consists of 12 residues. Per germline, CDR1 SNHLY and CDR2 FYNNEI. The CDR3 spells CASRPSKGEQYF.

The chain carries TRBV5-1 and TRBJ1-4; lacking DNA, the TRBD1 call made by TCRdb goes unchecked. Looked up from germline, CDR1 is SGHRS and CDR2 is YFSETQ. The CDR3 runs 15 residues. This CDR3 is CASSFDRGPGEKLFF.

This chain joins TRBV20-1 and TRBJ2-3; without DNA, the TCRdb call of TRBD2 cannot be checked. This CDR3 contains 14 residues. The germline V gene encodes CDR1 DFQATT and CDR2 SNEGSKA (reference sequence). The chain's CDR3 is CSASVGGGTDTQYF.

V usage is TRBV11-2 and J usage is TRBJ2-1; TCRdb reports TRBD1, a call that lacks DNA to check it against. The germline V gene has CDR1 SGHAT and CDR2 FQNNGV. The CDR3 has 18 amino acids. The CDR3 here is CASSLGLAGASSYNEQFF.